The T cell receptor (beta chain) described here comes from a study of cytomegalovirus exposure and HLA in healthy donors. Study-wide results and caveats: Generally TCR sequences proved uncommon, though certain public TCRs appeared in numerous donors. Associated with cytomegalovirus, according to the listing, were 150 to 200 TCR beta chains. The tendency of first-cohort TCR clusters to co-occur in the 90 to 150 validation repertoires was the finding of a later analysis.

This clone appeared once. No antigen is known for it. The table came from immunoSEQ multiplex PCR; TCRdb's copy has only in-frame clones and leaves some out. The repertoire has 110,000 to 150,000 clones, approximately 94% of them found once; the top ten carry around 1.9%. The germline V gene has CDR1 LNHNV and CDR2 YYDKDF (reference sequence). This CDR3 has 17 residues. V was shortened by 1 base and J by 1 base, with 15 bases between the two germline ends. Sequencing was done on a sample of PBMCs. This chain joins TRBV15 and TRBJ2-3, with a possible D match to TRBD2 (5 bases). The receptor was derived from a man aged 18 to 29 in good health and CMV-seropositive. The CDR3 nucleotides read TGTGCCACCAGCAGAGGCCGCTCCGTGGAGGGCACAGATACGCAGTATTTT. Its translation: CATSRGRSVEGTDTQYF.